The 26 T cell receptor beta chains listed next were all sequenced from one sample in a study of T cell repertoires in cytomegalovirus infection. TCRdb passed the reads through MiXCR, listing each CDR3 protein once. The sample has under 200,000 distinct CDR3 sequences, about a tenth seen once. Sequences were obtained from PBMCs. Every receptor here comes from a human donor in good health (CMV status not recorded). Some clones in this sample may be carry-over from other donors' samples.

This clonotype was recorded many times. J is TRBJ1-1 and V is TRBV7-9; no clear D gene. Per the germline V gene, CDR1 is SEHNR and CDR2 is FQNEAQ (reference sequence). Deletions cut 7 bases from V and 0 bases from J, with 9 bases between. CDR3 length equals 13 residues. CDR3 in amino acids: CASTPPMNTEAFF. CDR3 in DNA: TGTGCCAGCACCCCGCCGATGAACACTGAAGCTTTCTTT.

V gene TRBV29-1 combines with J gene TRBJ2-5, with D possibly TRBD2 on 6 matching bases. The CDR3 is 13 residues long. The germline V gene has CDR1 SQVTM and CDR2 ANQGSEA. Trimming took off 2 bases at V and 2 bases at J, with 9 bases between the two ends. As DNA, the CDR3 is TGCAGCGTTGAAATGGGGACTCAAGAGACCCAGTACTTC. Its translation: CSVEMGTQETQYF.

At least ten counts were recorded for this clonotype. A junction end diverges from the germline sequence, so it may reflect a read error. The chain combines TRBV9 with TRBJ2-3; 7 bases fit TRBD2. In germline, CDR1 is SGDLS, CDR2 YYNGEE. The CDR3 runs to 19 residues. CDR3: CTSSVEPLLTLAGTDTQYF. CDR3 bases: TGTACCAGCAGCGTAGAGCCCTTATTGACCCTAGCGGGCACAGATACGCAGTATTTT.

In this sample, this clonotype turned up many times. The J gene is TRBJ1-3, the V gene TRBV7-2; D not resolved. Germline CDR1 reads SGHTA; CDR2 reads FQGNSA. Trimming took 5 bases from V and 0 from J, leaving 11 bases between them. The CDR3 totals 15 residues. The CDR3 spells CASSKLPFSGNTIYF. The CDR3 DNA is TGTGCCAGCAGCAAATTGCCCTTCTCTGGAAACACCATATATTTT.

This clonotype occurred many times. The rearrangement uses TRBV4-3 and TRBJ2-7, with a tentative D call TRBD1 (6 bases). The germline V gene encodes CDR1 LGHNA and CDR2 YSLEER. CDR3 length: 13 amino acids. Trimming took off 0 bases at V and 6 bases at J, with 9 bases between the two ends. In DNA, the CDR3 is TGCGCCAGCAGCCAAGATTACAGGGCCGAGCAGTACTTC. As protein: CASSQDYRAEQYF.

This chain connects TRBV4-1 to TRBJ1-1; 8 bases fit TRBD1. Per the germline V gene, CDR1 is MGHRA and CDR2 is YSYEKL. V gave up 4 bases and J gave up 6 bases; unmatched junction bases: 7. This CDR3 comprises 14 residues. CDR3 bases: TGCGCCAGCAGCCTGGACAGGGTTATAGCTGAAGCTTTCTTT. Protein sequence: CASSLDRVIAEAFF.

The chain couples TRBV27 to TRBJ2-2; no firm D call. The CDR3 extends over 11 amino acids. The germline gives CDR1 MNHEY, CDR2 SMNVEV (reference sequence). V was pared by 7 bases and J by 1 base, with 1 base between. The CDR3 coding sequence is TGTGCCAGCAAGAACACCGGGGAGCTGTTTTTT. This sequence encodes CASKNTGELFF.

This clonotype was found a few times. The chain links TRBV29-1 to TRBJ1-4; no clear D. Between the trimmed V and J ends, which lost 3 bases and 1 base, there was a span of 6 bases. The CDR3 is made up of 13 amino acids. CDR1 SQVTM and CDR2 ANQGSEA come from the germline V gene. CDR3 sequence reads: CSVEGRTNEKLFF. The CDR3 nucleotides read TGCAGCGTTGAGGGAAGAACTAATGAAAAACTGTTTTTT. The variable domain in full, completed from reference TRBV29-1 and TRBJ1-4, reads SAVISQKPSRDICQRGTSLTIQCQVDSQVTMMFWYRQQPGQSLTLIATANQGSEATYESGFVIDKFPISRPNLTFSTLTVSNMSPEDSSIYLCSVEGRTNEKLFFGSGTQLSVL.

This clonotype was picked up many times. V is TRBV7-2 and J is TRBJ1-4; D gene uncertain. Germline V gives CDR1 SGHTA, CDR2 FQGNSA. CDR3 size: 14 residues. V dropped 4 bases and J dropped 8 bases, with 14 bases sitting between them. CDR3 sequence reads: CASSSMRAGEKLFF. Here the CDR3 DNA reads TGTGCCAGCAGCTCGATGAGAGCTGGAGAAAAACTGTTTTTT.

This clonotype was detected only a few times. V and J are TRBV20-1 and TRBJ1-2; possible D gene TRBD1, 6 bases. Germline assignment: CDR1 DFQATT and CDR2 SNEGSKA (reference sequence). The CDR3 runs 14 residues. Trimming took off 0 bases at V and 5 bases at J, with 13 bases between the two ends. CDR3 amino acids: CSARDLRTVYGYTF. CDR3 bases: TGCAGTGCTAGAGATCTCCGGACAGTTTATGGCTACACCTTC.

The chain uses TRBV19 and TRBJ1-5; the match to TRBD1 covers 7 bases. CDR3 length: 17 amino acids. Germline loops: CDR1 LNHDA, CDR2 SQIVND (reference sequence). V was clipped by 3 bases and J by 4 bases; unmatched bases: 12. Written as DNA, the CDR3 is TGTGCCAGTAGTATCCGGACCGGTTTACAGGGGAATCAGCCCCAGCATTTT. This encodes CASSIRTGLQGNQPQHF.

In this sample, this clonotype turned up many times. The V and J genes are TRBV7-2 and TRBJ2-5; unclear D gene. Germline V gene data show CDR1 as SGHTA and CDR2 as FQGNSA. CDR3 length equals 12 residues. The V end lost 5 bases, the J end lost 5 bases, and 9 bases lay between the germline ends. Here the CDR3 DNA reads TGTGCCAGCAGCCACGGGTGGGAGACCCAGTACTTC. This sequence encodes CASSHGWETQYF.

The chain carries TRBV28 and TRBJ1-2; D remains ambiguous. The length of the CDR3 is 12 residues. Trimming took off 3 bases at V and 6 bases at J, with 8 bases between the two ends. Germline assignment: CDR1 MDHEN and CDR2 SYDVKM. CDR3 nucleotide sequence: TGTGCCAGCAGTTTGTTGGGTAATGGCTACACCTTC. Its protein is CASSLLGNGYTF.

The DNA for the CDR3 is TGTGCCAGCAGTTCCCCGGAATTGGTGGTTGGCAGGAGCTCCTACGAGCAGTACTTC. It codes for CASSSPELVVGRSSYEQYF. This sequence joins TRBV2 and TRBJ2-7; D is uncertain. V lost 5 bases and J 0 bases, leaving 26 bases between the germline ends. The CDR3 runs 19 residues. From germline, CDR1 is SNHLY and CDR2 FYNNEI.

This clonotype was seen repeatedly, ten times or more. V usage is TRBV7-2 and J usage is TRBJ1-6; 7 bases are shared with TRBD1. This CDR3 contains 15 residues. Germline V gives CDR1 SGHTA, CDR2 FQGNSA. The trim removed 4 bases at V and 7 bases at J, leaving 7 bases unmatched. CDR3 residues: CASSSPGQQNSPLHF. For the CDR3, the DNA is TGTGCCAGCAGCTCGCCGGGACAGCAGAATTCACCCCTCCACTTT.

This clonotype appeared many times. V gene TRBV27 combines with J gene TRBJ2-7; D is uncertain. Trimming stripped 6 bases from V and 1 base from J, with 10 bases between. The germline CDR1 and CDR2 sequences are MNHEY and SMNVEV (reference sequence). The CDR3 is 13 amino acids. CDR3 in DNA: TGTGCCAGCAGACAGTACCCATCCTACGAGCAGTACTTC. Amino acids: CASRQYPSYEQYF.

This clonotype was observed many times. This rearrangement joins TRBV10-3 to TRBJ1-1; 8 nucleotides line up with TRBD1. This CDR3 has 16 amino acids. The V gene end was trimmed by 4 bases and the J gene end by 4 bases; junction bases not matched to a gene: 11. CDR1 and CDR2 from the germline V gene are ENHRY and SYGVKD. Here the CDR3 reads CAISGFLTGEGTEAFF. The CDR3 DNA reads TGTGCCATCAGTGGCTTCTTGACAGGGGAGGGCACTGAAGCTTTCTTT.

This clonotype has just a few counts. The chain has TRBV6-2 or TRBV6-3 and TRBJ2-1; TRBD2 is a possible D gene (5 bases). Trimming took off 3 bases at V and 4 bases at J, with 13 bases between the two ends. Per germline, CDR1 MNHEY and CDR2 SVGEGT. CDR3 size: 15 residues. The CDR3 loop reads CASSYGLGIYNEQFF. For the CDR3, the DNA is TGTGCCAGCAGTTATGGCCTCGGGATTTACAATGAGCAGTTCTTC.

This clonotype occurred many times. The J gene is TRBJ1-6, the V gene TRBV7-2; a weak D match, TRBD1 (6 bases). CDR3 length equals 15 residues. Trimming removed 5 bases at V and 4 bases at J, with 12 bases between. Germline V CDR1 and CDR2: SGHTA, FQGNSA. The CDR3 region has the DNA TGTGCCAGCAGCGGGGGGGCTGAGTATAATTCACCCCTCCACTTT. Translated, it gives CASSGGAEYNSPLHF.

This clonotype was recorded many times. J is TRBJ1-2 and V is TRBV7-2, with 12 nucleotides matching TRBD1. This CDR3 has 16 amino acids. Germline V gene lookup returns CDR1 SGHTA and CDR2 FQGNSA. V was clipped by 1 base and J by 4 bases; unmatched bases: 4. CDR3 region: CASSLGGQGAVYGYTF. Here the CDR3 DNA reads TGTGCCAGCAGCTTAGGGGGACAGGGGGCGGTCTATGGCTACACCTTC.

This clonotype was picked up many times. The gene calls are TRBV7-2 and TRBJ1-5; D is undetermined. The CDR3 consists of 14 residues. V lost 5 bases and J 2 bases, leaving 10 bases between the germline ends. Per germline, CDR1 SGHTA and CDR2 FQGNSA. CDR3 in DNA: TGTGCCAGCAGCGAGCAGAGGGGCAATCAGCCCCAGCATTTT. This encodes CASSEQRGNQPQHF. Full variable domain (missing parts from reference TRBV7-2 and TRBJ1-5): GAGVSQSPSNKVTEKGKDVELRCDPISGHTALYWYRQSLGQGLEFLIYFQGNSAPDKSGLPSDRFSAERTGGSVSTLTIQRTQQEDSAVYLCASSEQRGNQPQHFGDGTRLSIL.

The rearrangement links TRBV24-1 to TRBJ2-5; tentative D call: TRBD1 (5 bases). Between the trimmed V and J ends, which lost 3 bases and 0 bases, there was a span of 13 bases. CDR1 and CDR2 from the germline V gene are KGHDR and SFDVKD. The CDR3 has 16 residues. This CDR3 is CATSDVRGGYQETQYF. CDR3 nucleotide sequence: TGTGCCACCAGTGATGTAAGGGGTGGGTACCAAGAGACCCAGTACTTC.

The gene calls are TRBV9 and TRBJ2-1; tentative D call: TRBD2 (6 bases). Germline V lookup: CDR1 SGDLS, CDR2 YYNGEE. V lost 0 bases to trimming and J lost 7 bases, with 14 bases between them. The CDR3 is made up of 15 amino acids. This chain's CDR3 is CASSVAGAGWNEQFF. CDR3 nucleotide sequence: TGTGCCAGCAGCGTAGCGGGAGCTGGGTGGAATGAGCAGTTCTTC.

The V and J genes are TRBV20-1 and TRBJ1-3, with D hard to call. The V gene lost 0 bases and the J gene lost 0 bases, with 9 bases spanning the gap. CDR3 length: 15 amino acids. The germline V gene has CDR1 DFQATT and CDR2 SNEGSKA (reference sequence). CDR3 bases: TGCAGTGCTAGAGATGACGGGATCTCTGGAAACACCATATATTTT. Residues: CSARDDGISGNTIYF.

This clonotype was recorded at least ten times. This rearrangement joins TRBV28 to TRBJ2-7; D is possibly TRBD1 (5 bases). Germline assignment: CDR1 MDHEN and CDR2 SYDVKM. V was clipped by 3 bases and J by 1 base, with 7 bases between them. This CDR3 is built from 13 residues. This chain's CDR3 is CASSFGASYEQYF. The CDR3 DNA sequence: TGTGCCAGCAGTTTTGGGGCTTCCTACGAGCAGTACTTC.

This clonotype was observed a handful of times. The chain couples TRBV14 to TRBJ2-1; unclear D gene. Germline assignment: CDR1 SGHDN and CDR2 FVKESK. V gave up 1 base and J gave up 8 bases, with 12 bases separating them. This CDR3 is 14 amino acids long. CDR3 region: CASSQVGVGYEQFF. Written as DNA, the CDR3 is TGTGCCAGCAGCCAAGTGGGCGTGGGCTATGAGCAGTTCTTC.